This record looks at one T cell receptor (beta chain) sequence and its context. Amplification of TCR beta CDR3 regions used RNA as the template. Researchers ran a first-round RT-PCR on the TCR CDR3 using the HTBI primer set. TCRdb reanalysed the multiplex PCR reads using MiXCR and keeps one entry per CDR3 protein. The repertoire holds about 620,000 distinct CDR3 sequences, with roughly 17% as singletons. This sample was taken from a study of T cells in Graves' hyperthyroidism and ophthalmopathy. Those patients with uncontrolled infection, other autoimmune disease, pregnancy or lactation were excluded. The CDR3 length is 14 residues. Germline V CDR1 and CDR2: SGDLS, YYNGEE. V was cut by 5 bases and J by 5 bases, with 14 bases left in between.

The sample taken for sequencing was blood. This chain links TRBV9 with TRBJ2-1, with a weak D call TRBD1 (6 bases). The clonotype originates from a woman aged 25 to 45 with Graves' hyperthyroidism. CDR3 region: CASSRQGTHNEQFF. CDR3 sequence (DNA): TGTGCCAGCAGTCGTCAGGGGACCCACAATGAGCAGTTCTTC.